These 9 T cell receptor beta chains were all obtained from the same sample, sequenced in a study of blood T cell repertoires in COVID-19. TCRdb keeps only in-frame clones here, not all; method: immunoSEQ multiplex PCR. The data contain 200,000 to 300,000 clones, about nine tenths of them singletons. Sequenced sample: peripheral blood. The receptors come from a man aged 60 to 75 with acute or convalescent COVID-19.

This rearrangement joins TRBV13 to TRBJ2-7; TRBD2 matches 12 bases. Germline values: CDR1 PRHDT, CDR2 FYEKMQ (reference sequence). The CDR3 runs 19 residues. J gave up 1 base and V 4 bases, and 14 bases lay outside the gene matches. The CDR3 sequence: CASSSTSGRTEVISYEQYF. The CDR3 DNA reads TGTGCCAGCAGCTCAACTAGCGGGAGGACCGAAGTTATTTCCTACGAGCAGTACTTC.

V is TRBV28 and J is TRBJ1-5; 9 nucleotides line up with TRBD1. V lost 5 bases, J lost 6 bases, and 8 bases stayed unmatched. The germline CDR1 and CDR2 sequences are MDHEN and SYDVKM. The CDR3 is 15 amino acids. Here the CDR3 reads CASSLRQGEGQPQHF. CDR3 nucleotide sequence: TGTGCCAGCAGTCTTCGACAGGGGGAAGGTCAGCCCCAGCATTTT.

V and J are TRBV7-8 and TRBJ2-5; TRBD2 aligns across 8 bases. Germline lookup yields CDR1 SGHVS and CDR2 FQNEAQ. Trimming at V came to 9 bases and at J to 1 base, leaving 4 bases not matched to a gene. The CDR3 has 13 amino acids. CDR3 coding DNA: TGTGCCAGTGGCGGGAGGACCCAAGAGACCCAGTACTTC. Translating it yields CASGGRTQETQYF.

The rearrangement links TRBV28 to TRBJ1-6; D may be TRBD1 (5 bases). CDR1 and CDR2 (germline): MDHEN, SYDVKM. V shed 7 bases and J shed 9 bases, with 19 bases lying between them. There are 15 residues in the CDR3. CDR3 in amino acids: CASNPGPRGSSPLHF. CDR3 coding DNA: TGTGCCAGCAACCCCGGCCCTAGGGGCTCTTCACCCCTCCACTTT.

The genes are TRBV7-3 and TRBJ2-6, with 9 positions matching TRBD1. The CDR3 has 17 residues. The junction had 6 bases not matched to a gene; V was cut back by 5 bases and J by 1 base. Germline V gene lookup returns CDR1 SGHTA and CDR2 FQGTGA. CDR3 DNA: TGTGCCAGCAGCCGGGGAGGGACAGGGTCTGGGGCCAACGTCCTGACTTTC. Amino acids: CASSRGGTGSGANVLTF.

This clone appeared a few times. The same CDR3 also results from other DNA sequences found in this sample. V gene TRBV25-1 combines with J gene TRBJ1-1, with D perhaps matching TRBD1 (5 bases). Trimming left V 3 bases short and J 0 bases short, with 8 bases between. This CDR3 is built from 14 residues. In germline, CDR1 is MGHDK, CDR2 SYGVNS. For the CDR3, the DNA is TGTGCCAGCAGTGACAGGGTCATGAACACTGAAGCTTTCTTT. This translates into CASSDRVMNTEAFF.

This clone appeared a single time. The chain links TRBV7-2 to TRBJ1-5; 10 bases line up with TRBD1. The CDR3 spans 15 residues. CDR1 is SGHTA, CDR2 FQGNSA, per germline. After removal of 5 bases from V and 2 bases from J, the junction contained 3 bases not matched to a gene. DNA for the CDR3: TGTGCCAGCAGCATCGGGACAGGGGGCAATCAGCCCCAGCATTTT. Its translation: CASSIGTGGNQPQHF.

The J gene is TRBJ2-3, the V gene TRBV30; the D is unclear. The length of the CDR3 is 13 residues. Trimming shortened V by 7 bases and J by 4 bases, and 15 bases separated the two germline ends. Germline values: CDR1 GTSNPN, CDR2 SVGIG (reference sequence). The CDR3 sequence: CASQVLSADTQYF. The CDR3, as DNA: TGTGCCTCTCAGGTATTGTCGGCAGATACGCAGTATTTT.

This chain links TRBV29-1 with TRBJ2-1; 9 nucleotides match TRBD2. Trimming took 8 bases from V and 2 from J; bases not matched to a gene: 7. CDR1 and CDR2 (germline): SQVTM, ANQGSEA. The CDR3 spans 14 residues. CDR3 region: CSSRLAEAYNEQFF. DNA for the CDR3: TGCAGCTCAAGACTAGCGGAGGCCTACAATGAGCAGTTCTTC.